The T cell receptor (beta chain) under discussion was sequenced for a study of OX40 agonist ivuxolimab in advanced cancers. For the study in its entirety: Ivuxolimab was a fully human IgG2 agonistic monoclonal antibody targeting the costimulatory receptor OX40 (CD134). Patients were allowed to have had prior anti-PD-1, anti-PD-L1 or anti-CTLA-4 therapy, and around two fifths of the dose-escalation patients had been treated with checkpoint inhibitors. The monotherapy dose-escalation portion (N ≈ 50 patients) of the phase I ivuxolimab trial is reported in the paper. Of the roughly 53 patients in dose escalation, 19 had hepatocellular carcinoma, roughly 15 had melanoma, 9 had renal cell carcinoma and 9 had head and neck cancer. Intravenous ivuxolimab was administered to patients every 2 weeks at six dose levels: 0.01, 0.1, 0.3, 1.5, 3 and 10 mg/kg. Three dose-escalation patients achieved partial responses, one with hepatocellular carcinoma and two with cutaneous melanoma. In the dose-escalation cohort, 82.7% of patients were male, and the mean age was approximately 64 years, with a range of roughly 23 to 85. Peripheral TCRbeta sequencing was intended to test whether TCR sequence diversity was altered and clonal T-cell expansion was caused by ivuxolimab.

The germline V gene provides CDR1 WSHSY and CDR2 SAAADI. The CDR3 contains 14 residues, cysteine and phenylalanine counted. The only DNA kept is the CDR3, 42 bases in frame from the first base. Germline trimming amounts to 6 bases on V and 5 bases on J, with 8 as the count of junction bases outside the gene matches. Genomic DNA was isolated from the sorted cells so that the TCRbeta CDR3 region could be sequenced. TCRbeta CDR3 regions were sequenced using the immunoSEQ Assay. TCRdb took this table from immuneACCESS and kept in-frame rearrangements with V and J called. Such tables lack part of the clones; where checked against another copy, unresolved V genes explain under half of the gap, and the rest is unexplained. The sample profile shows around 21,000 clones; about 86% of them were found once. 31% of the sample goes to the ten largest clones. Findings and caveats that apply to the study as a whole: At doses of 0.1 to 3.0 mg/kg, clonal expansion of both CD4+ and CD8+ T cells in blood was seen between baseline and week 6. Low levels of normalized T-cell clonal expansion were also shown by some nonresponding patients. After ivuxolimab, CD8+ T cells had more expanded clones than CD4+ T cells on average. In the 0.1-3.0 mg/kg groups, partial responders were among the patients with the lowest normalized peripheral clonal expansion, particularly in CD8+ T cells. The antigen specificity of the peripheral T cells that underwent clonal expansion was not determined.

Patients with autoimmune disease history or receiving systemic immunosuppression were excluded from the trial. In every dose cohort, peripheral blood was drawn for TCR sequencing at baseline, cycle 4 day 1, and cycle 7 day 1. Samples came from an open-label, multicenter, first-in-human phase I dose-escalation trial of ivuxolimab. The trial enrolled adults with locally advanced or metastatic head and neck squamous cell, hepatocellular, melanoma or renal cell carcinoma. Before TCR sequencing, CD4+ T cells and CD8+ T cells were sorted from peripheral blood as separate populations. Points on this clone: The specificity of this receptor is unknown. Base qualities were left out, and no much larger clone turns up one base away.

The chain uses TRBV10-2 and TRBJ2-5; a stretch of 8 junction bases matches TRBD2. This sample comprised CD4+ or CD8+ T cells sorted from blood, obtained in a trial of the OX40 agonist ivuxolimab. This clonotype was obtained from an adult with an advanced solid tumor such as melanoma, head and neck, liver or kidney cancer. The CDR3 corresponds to CASRAAGVRETQYF. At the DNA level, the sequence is TGCGCCAGCAGGGCAGCGGGAGTCCGCGAGACCCAGTACTTC.